This T cell receptor (beta chain) was sequenced in a study of CD8+CD57+ T cells in acquired aplastic anemia. Study context: Recorded DNA amounts for sorted CD4+ and CD8+ cells had an average of 3.2 ug. On average, healthy donors gave about 11 million reads for CD4+ cells.

The study, taken as a whole, reports: There were over 25 CD8+ CDR3 sequences that occurred in both patients and controls.

TCR beta VDJ and CDR3 profiles were obtained from a genomic DNA template. TCRdb recomputed calls from the reads with MiXCR, one row per CDR3 protein. The top ten hold roughly 1.1% of the sample, which has about 210,000 distinct CDR3 sequences, 34% seen once. In its sample, this clonotype was seen once. Its antigen is unidentified. A much larger clone sits a single nucleotide away, making a read error possible. Germline V gene data show CDR1 as LNHDA and CDR2 as SQIVND (reference sequence). CDR3 size: 14 residues. The chain couples TRBV19 to TRBJ1-2; D unclear. The sequenced sample consisted of sorted CD4+, CD8+, or CD8+CD57+ T cells (not recorded which) from PBMCs. The sequence was collected from a human donor in good health, serving as a control. This CDR3 is CASRIDSAVGGYTF. Here the CDR3 DNA reads TGTGCCAGTAGGATAGATTCCGCGGTGGGAGGATACACCTTC.